The following is a T cell receptor beta chain sequence with its context. PCR amplification relied on 60 Vbeta primers (plus 13 Jbeta primers). Here immunoSEQ multiplex PCR was the method, and the copy in TCRdb shows in-frame clones only, minus some. The table lists 100,000 to 150,000 clones, about 64% of them singletons. This entry belongs to a study of cytomegalovirus exposure and HLA in healthy donors. CDR1 is MNHEY, CDR2 SVGAGI, per germline. The CDR3 covers 15 residues. J was trimmed by 0 bases and V by 5 bases; bases with no gene match: 6. The specimen sequenced was PBMCs. The chain couples TRBV6-5 to TRBJ2-7; 8 nucleotides agree with TRBD1. The TCR comes from a woman aged 40 to 49 in good health and CMV-seronegative. CDR3: CASSTQTGASYEQYF. The CDR3 DNA sequence: TGTGCCAGCAGTACCCAGACAGGGGCCTCCTACGAGCAGTACTTC.